Following are 12 T cell receptor beta chains from one sample sequenced in a study of blood T cell repertoires in COVID-19. This table comes from immunoSEQ multiplex PCR, and its TCRdb copy is limited to in-frame clones, with some not included. The sample consists of a few hundred thousand clones, 85% to 90% of them appearing once. The material sequenced was peripheral blood. These receptors originate from a woman aged 45-65 years with COVID-19, enrolled during active disease.

The CDR3: CASSVGGGRVSEKLFF. The CDR3 region has the DNA TGTGCCAGCAGCGTAGGAGGGGGCAGGGTTAGTGAAAAACTGTTTTTT. V gene TRBV9 combines with J gene TRBJ1-4; 7 bases align to TRBD1. V shed 0 bases, J shed 7 bases, and the junction held 9 bases outside the gene matches. This CDR3 is built from 16 residues. From germline, CDR1 is SGDLS and CDR2 YYNGEE.

This chain uses TRBV5-1 with TRBJ1-2, with 7 positions matching TRBD1. J gave up 5 bases and V 2 bases, and 12 bases lay outside the gene matches. This CDR3 is built from 16 residues. Germline CDR1 SGHRS, CDR2 YFSETQ. The CDR3 sequence is CASSLQGMRGSYGYTF. The CDR3 DNA follows: TGCGCCAGCAGCTTACAGGGGATGAGGGGAAGTTATGGCTACACCTTC.

This chain joins TRBV6-5 and TRBJ1-2; D is perhaps TRBD1 (6 bases). Germline V CDR1 and CDR2: MNHEY, SVGAGI. CDR3 length: 15 residues. The V end lost 6 bases, the J end lost 3 bases, and 17 bases lay between the germline ends. CDR3 bases: TGTGCCAGCAGCCGACTTGGGGGGGCGGACTATGGCTACACCTTC. The encoded protein is CASSRLGGADYGYTF.

The V and J genes are TRBV7-2 and TRBJ2-2, with 9 bases matching TRBD2. The junction had 7 bases not matched to a gene; V was cut back by 1 base and J by 7 bases. CDR3 size: 16 residues. In germline, CDR1 is SGHTA, CDR2 FQGNSA. The CDR3 reads CASSLGQTSGIGELFF. DNA of the CDR3: TGTGCCAGCAGCTTAGGGCAGACTAGCGGTATCGGGGAGCTGTTTTTT.

This clone was counted once. The chain combines TRBV10-3 with TRBJ2-7; no definite D call. The V and J ends lost 5 bases and 5 bases respectively, with 10 bases between them. Germline CDR1 is ENHRY and CDR2 is SYGVKD. The CDR3 loop spans 12 amino acids. In nucleotides, the CDR3 is TGTGCCATCAGTCGGTTCACGAACGAGCAGTACTTC. Translation: CAISRFTNEQYF.

The chain recombines TRBV27 with TRBJ2-3; D might be TRBD2 (6 bases). Trimming pared 8 bases from V and 3 bases from J, leaving 18 bases between. Germline V gives CDR1 MNHEY, CDR2 SMNVEV (reference sequence). The CDR3 runs 15 residues. The CDR3 here is CASGRPGLITDTQYF. The CDR3 DNA reads TGTGCCAGCGGACGTCCGGGACTTATTACAGATACGCAGTATTTT.

The chain joins TRBV5-1 to TRBJ2-7; the match to TRBD2 covers 8 bases. This CDR3 is 17 amino acids long. The J segment lost 4 bases and the V segment lost 0 bases, leaving 12 bases of the junction unmatched. Germline CDR1 SGHRS, CDR2 YFSETQ. The CDR3 nucleotides read TGCGCCAGCAGCTTGGTTCCCATTGATAGCGGGACGTACGAGCAGTACTTC. Amino acid sequence: CASSLVPIDSGTYEQYF. Based on the CDR3 plus reference TRBV5-1 and TRBJ2-7, the full variable domain is KAGVTQTPRYLIKTRGQQVTLSCSPISGHRSVSWYQQTPGQGLQFLFEYFSETQRNKGNFPGRFSGRQFSNSRSEMNVSTLELGDSALYLCASSLVPIDSGTYEQYFGPGTRLTVT.

J is TRBJ1-1 and V is TRBV12-3 or TRBV12-4, with 7 bases matching TRBD1. Germline trimming cut 6 bases from V and 10 bases from J; bases unmatched to any gene: 5. The CDR3 has 11 residues. This chain's CDR3 is CASSLQGTAFF. The DNA of the CDR3 is TGTGCCAGCAGCCTACAGGGGACAGCTTTCTTT.

A note on this clone: One end of the junction varies from germline; a read error may be responsible. The chain uses TRBV27 and TRBJ2-7; 9 nucleotides line up with TRBD1. The CDR3 runs to 16 residues. In germline, CDR1 is MNHEY, CDR2 SMNVEV (reference sequence). The CDR3 sequence is CASSLTPGTGSPRVDF. The CDR3 region has the DNA TGTGCCAGCAGTTTAACACCCGGGACAGGGTCCCCCAGGGTTGACTTC.

Of note for this clone: This sample also contains other DNA sequences that code for the same CDR3. The chain joins TRBV11-2 to TRBJ2-7; D ambiguous. This CDR3 contains 13 residues. The V and J ends lost 1 base and 4 bases respectively, with 8 bases between them. Per the germline V gene, CDR1 is SGHAT and CDR2 is FQNNGV. CDR3 bases: TGTGCCAGCAGCTTAGTAACTGATTACGAGCAGTACTTC. Amino acid sequence: CASSLVTDYEQYF.

V and J are TRBV19 and TRBJ2-4, with D maybe TRBD1 (6 bases). Between the trimmed V and J ends, which lost 6 bases and 0 bases, there was a span of 12 bases. This CDR3 comprises 15 residues. Looked up from germline, CDR1 is LNHDA and CDR2 is SQIVND (reference sequence). CDR3 region: CASSKGELAKNIQYF. The CDR3 coding sequence is TGTGCCAGTAGCAAGGGGGAACTAGCCAAAAACATTCAGTACTTC.

The chain couples TRBV5-5 to TRBJ2-1, with TRBD2 matching over 8 bases. V dropped 2 bases and J dropped 7; count of bases not matched to a gene: 5. Germline V gene sequence: CDR1 SGHKS, CDR2 YYEKEE (reference sequence). This CDR3 region has 14 residues. The CDR3 loop reads CASSFAGGRNEQFF. In DNA form, the CDR3 reads TGTGCCAGCAGCTTTGCGGGAGGTCGGAATGAGCAGTTCTTC.